This is a list of T cell receptor beta chains from one sample in a study of cytomegalovirus exposure and HLA in healthy donors. TCRdb keeps only in-frame clones here, not all; method: immunoSEQ multiplex PCR. This sample has about 170,000 clones, with 77% found just once. What was sequenced was PBMCs. These receptors were taken from a female donor in good health and CMV-seronegative. Each CDR3 is given with its conserved first and last residue. Each record gives: V gene, clone size, J gene, CDR3 protein. The size field is filled for only some rows; it gives once, few, many or a size class.

v_call: TRBV4-3
clone_size: NA
j_call: TRBJ2-7
cdr3_aa: CASSQAGTGQDEQYF

v_call: TRBV5-5
clone_size: NA
j_call: TRBJ2-2
cdr3_aa: CASCRRTGSTGELFF

v_call: TRBV5-4
clone_size: NA
j_call: TRBJ2-7
cdr3_aa: CASSLGTGSRREQYF

v_call: TRBV7-9
clone_size: few
j_call: TRBJ2-1
cdr3_aa: CASSLPDRRNEQFF

v_call: TRBV11-3
clone_size: NA
j_call: TRBJ2-1
cdr3_aa: CASSLTGQGSYEQFF

v_call: TRBV7-3
clone_size: NA
j_call: TRBJ2-7
cdr3_aa: CASSFSGGAGEQYF

v_call: TRBV4-1
clone_size: NA
j_call: TRBJ2-1
cdr3_aa: CASSPRLAGGYSYNEQFF

v_call: TRBV5-4
clone_size: NA
j_call: TRBJ2-1
cdr3_aa: CASSLTVPNEQFF

v_call: TRBV6-5
clone_size: NA
j_call: TRBJ1-1
cdr3_aa: CASGTTGGAVAFF

v_call: TRBV6-1
clone_size: few
j_call: TRBJ2-7
cdr3_aa: CASGTDLYEQYF

v_call: TRBV23-1
clone_size: NA
j_call: TRBJ2-7
cdr3_aa: CASTPRIRLAGAPYEQYF

v_call: TRBV30
clone_size: few
j_call: TRBJ2-2
cdr3_aa: CASSGRISTGELFF